The sample holds a few counts of the clone carrying this T cell receptor beta chain. What it binds is not known. The record originates from a study of blood T cells in healthy people across ages. Study conclusions and caveats: It was the long-lived donors that had more naive CD4+ cells and higher diversity than aged donors.

Germline V gene lookup returns CDR1 DFQATT and CDR2 SNEGSKA (reference sequence). CDR3 length: 15 amino acids. Using a J-beta primer mix together with a sample-barcoded 5' primer, a second PCR was run for about 7 to 12 cycles. TCRdb used MiXCR to reprocess the 5' RACE reads, holding one entry per CDR3 protein. This sample has 750,000 or so distinct CDR3 sequences, with around 25% found just once. This sample also appeared in a second study, on T cells of mothers and their children. That study adds: Study donors consisted of a few healthy Caucasian mothers and their six children.

This sequence joins TRBV20-1 and TRBJ2-5; TRBD1 aligns across 8 bases. The J call may be faulty, since TRBJ2-7 better matches the DNA end. Sequenced input: blood. The origin of this receptor is a boy aged 10-17 years in good health. CDR3: CSARSPRTGLDEQYF. CDR3 sequence (DNA): TGCAGTGCTAGATCCCCCCGGACAGGGCTTGACGAGCAGTACTTC.